This T cell receptor (beta chain) is drawn from a study of patients and donors after allogeneic stem cell transplantation. Trimming cost V 6 bases and J 7 bases; bases outside gene matches: 6. The CDR3 totals 14 residues. A single record per CDR3 protein comes from TCRdb applying MiXCR to the RT-PCR reads. The sample has about 960,000 distinct CDR3 sequences; more than 15% are singletons. As for this clonotype: A much larger clone is a single base away; this may be a read error.

This chain connects TRBV12-3 or TRBV12-4 to TRBJ2-1; TRBD2 matches 10 bases. The sequenced sample was blood, either unsorted or a sorted T cell fraction (not recorded which). This clonotype was sampled from a human donor who was either an allogeneic HSCT recipient or a stem cell or donor lymphocyte infusion donor (not recorded which). It is not recorded whose cells these are; they may come from a transplant donor. CDR3 region: CASSWRTSGNEQFF. CDR3 DNA: TGTGCCAGCAGCTGGAGGACTAGCGGTAATGAGCAGTTCTTC.